Presented here are 14 T cell receptor beta chains from one specimen sequenced in a study of beta chain features in type 1 diabetes. Sequencing targeted expressed TCRB transcripts, as all isolated RNA had been reverse transcribed. Measured with immunoSEQ multiplex PCR; TCRdb has only the in-frame clones, and not every one. The repertoire has about 130,000 clones, just over 9% of them found once; the top ten carry around 0.68%. Sequences were obtained from central memory CD4+ T cells from blood. The receptors were gathered from a man aged 18 to 29 in good health.

This clone has more than one count but fewer than ten. V gene TRBV7-9 combines with J gene TRBJ1-2; 7 nucleotides align to TRBD1. The CDR3 covers 14 residues. Losses at the gene ends were 6 bases for V and 4 bases for J; bases not matched to a gene: 8. CDR1 and CDR2 from the germline V gene are SEHNR and FQNEAQ (reference sequence). The CDR3 protein is CASRLEQGSYGYTF. The DNA of the CDR3 is TGTGCCAGCAGACTAGAACAGGGGAGCTATGGCTACACCTTC. Full variable domain (remainder filled in from reference TRBV7-9 and TRBJ1-2): DTGVSQNPRHKITKRGQNVTFRCDPISEHNRLYWYRQTLGQGPEFLTYFQNEAQLEKSRLLSDRFSAERPKGSFSTLEIQRTEQGDSAMYLCASRLEQGSYGYTFGSGTRLTVV.

The V call is TRBV9, the J call TRBJ1-3, with D uncertain. Per the germline V gene, CDR1 is SGDLS and CDR2 is YYNGEE. Trimming took off 6 bases at V and 0 bases at J, with 7 bases between the two ends. CDR3 length equals 13 residues. The CDR3 here is CASKAFSGNTIYF. The CDR3 DNA is TGTGCCAGCAAAGCATTCTCTGGAAACACCATATATTTT.

This clone has just one count. V gene TRBV11-2 combines with J gene TRBJ2-1; possible D gene TRBD1, 6 bases. There are 13 residues in the CDR3. CDR1 is SGHAT, CDR2 FQNNGV, per germline. V lost 4 bases to trimming and J lost 12 bases, with 16 bases between them. The CDR3 DNA follows: TGTGCCAGCAGCTCCGACAGGCCCCATGGGCAGTTCTTC. Protein: CASSSDRPHGQFF.

The chain's CDR3 is CASSLPGGEGYTF. CDR3 coding DNA: TGTGCCAGCAGCCTACCAGGGGGCGAAGGCTACACCTTC. The chain carries TRBV7-3 and TRBJ1-2, with 8 bases that match TRBD1. V was pared by 5 bases and J by 8 bases, with 7 bases of the junction left unmatched. The CDR3 extends over 13 amino acids. Germline V CDR1 and CDR2: SGHTA, FQGTGA.

The rearrangement joins TRBV11-2 to TRBJ2-1, with 8 bases that match TRBD1. The CDR3 spans 17 residues. V lost 6 bases, J lost 3 bases, and 13 bases stayed unmatched. CDR1 is SGHAT and CDR2 is FQNNGV in the germline V gene. The CDR3 loop is CASRTDRAGPFYNEQFF. The CDR3 DNA sequence: TGTGCCAGCAGAACGGACAGGGCCGGGCCCTTCTACAATGAGCAGTTCTTC.

This chain connects TRBV2 to TRBJ2-3; D is undetermined. The CDR3 covers 15 residues. Trimming pared 5 bases from V and 0 bases from J, leaving 12 bases between. The germline CDR1 and CDR2 sequences are SNHLY and FYNNEI. The DNA for the CDR3 is TGTGCCAGCAGTACGGCCCGGGTTAGCACAGATACGCAGTATTTT. Translation: CASSTARVSTDTQYF.

This clone was counted between two and nine times. The chain uses TRBV11-2 and TRBJ2-7, with TRBD2 identical over 8 bases. The V and J ends lost 1 base and 2 bases, in that order; junction bases with no gene match: 4. The CDR3 is made up of 15 amino acids. Germline lookup yields CDR1 SGHAT and CDR2 FQNNGV. CDR3 amino acids: CASSLALGGAYEQYF. DNA of the CDR3: TGTGCCAGCAGCTTAGCTCTCGGGGGGGCCTACGAGCAGTACTTC.

This clone was picked up many times. The V and J genes are TRBV7-9 and TRBJ2-1; D remains ambiguous. This CDR3 has 15 amino acids. Between the trimmed V and J ends, which lost 3 bases and 5 bases, there was a span of 14 bases. The germline V gene encodes CDR1 SEHNR and CDR2 FQNEAQ (reference sequence). CDR3 sequence (DNA): TGTGCCAGCAGCTTTGGCCCTTCTGGTAACAATGAGCAGTTCTTC. Translation gives CASSFGPSGNNEQFF.

J is TRBJ2-2 and V is TRBV7-9; 9 nucleotides align to TRBD1. Trimming removed 2 bases from V and 6 bases from J; junction bases left unmatched: 4. The CDR3 runs 15 residues. CDR1 SEHNR and CDR2 FQNEAQ come from the germline V gene (reference sequence). CDR3 region: CASSLRTGVAGELFF. The CDR3 coding sequence is TGTGCCAGCAGCTTACGGACAGGGGTGGCCGGGGAGCTGTTTTTT. Filled out from reference TRBV7-9 and TRBJ2-2, the complete variable domain reads DTGVSQNPRHKITKRGQNVTFRCDPISEHNRLYWYRQTLGQGPEFLTYFQNEAQLEKSRLLSDRFSAERPKGSFSTLEIQRTEQGDSAMYLCASSLRTGVAGELFFGEGSRLTVL.

This clone came up many times. V and J are TRBV10-3 and TRBJ2-1; 7 positions match TRBD2. The CDR3 is made up of 17 amino acids. Trimming cost V 0 bases and J 2 bases; bases outside gene matches: 7. In germline, CDR1 is ENHRY, CDR2 SYGVKD. CDR3 region: CAISESSKRGPYNEQFF. CDR3 sequence (DNA): TGTGCCATCAGTGAGTCGTCAAAGCGGGGCCCCTACAATGAGCAGTTCTTC.

The rearrangement uses TRBV6-1 and TRBJ2-6; the D is unclear. Germline CDR1 MNHNS, CDR2 SASEGT. The length of the CDR3 is 16 residues. V lost 2 bases, J lost 0 bases, and 8 bases lay in between. DNA of the CDR3: TGTGCCAGCAGTGAAACAGTCCTCTCTGGGGCCAACGTCCTGACTTTC. Its translation is CASSETVLSGANVLTF.

This sequence joins TRBV5-4 and TRBJ2-7, with TRBD2 identical over 10 bases. Germline CDR1 and CDR2: SGHNT and YYREEE (reference sequence). Losses at the gene ends were 2 bases for V and 7 bases for J; bases not matched to a gene: 9. CDR3 length equals 15 residues. For the CDR3, the DNA is TGTGCCAGCAGCTTTCCAGGGGCTAGCGGGGGTGAGCAGTACTTC. Protein: CASSFPGASGGEQYF.

There are a few counts of this clone. The V call is TRBV6-6, the J call TRBJ2-2; maybe TRBD2 (6 bases). From germline, CDR1 is MNHNY and CDR2 SVGAGI (reference sequence). The CDR3 has 14 residues. V was cut by 6 bases and J by 1 base, with 9 bases left in between. The CDR3 spells CASRRRGNTGELFF. The DNA of the CDR3 is TGTGCCAGCAGACGGAGGGGGAACACCGGGGAGCTGTTTTTT.

The CDR3 DNA follows: TGTGCCAGCGGCGACCCCACGGGGAACACCGGGGAGCTGTTTTTT. This translates into CASGDPTGNTGELFF. The V gene is TRBV2, the J gene TRBJ2-2; D not resolved. V was clipped by 8 bases and J by 1 base, with 14 bases between them. The CDR3 loop spans 15 amino acids. The germline CDR1 and CDR2 sequences are SNHLY and FYNNEI.